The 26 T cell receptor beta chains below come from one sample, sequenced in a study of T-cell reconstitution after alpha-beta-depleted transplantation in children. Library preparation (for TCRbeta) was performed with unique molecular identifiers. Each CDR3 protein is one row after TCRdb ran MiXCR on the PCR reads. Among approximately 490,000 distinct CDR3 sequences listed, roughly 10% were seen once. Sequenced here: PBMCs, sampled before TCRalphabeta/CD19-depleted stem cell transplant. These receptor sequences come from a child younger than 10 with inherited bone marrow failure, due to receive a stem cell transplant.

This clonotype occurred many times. The CDR3 sequence: CASSQDGLFSGYNEQFF. The CDR3 DNA is TGCGCCAGCAGCCAAGATGGGCTTTTTAGCGGGTACAATGAGCAGTTCTTC. The rearrangement joins TRBV4-3 to TRBJ2-1, with 7 positions matching TRBD2. The V and J ends lost 0 bases and 4 bases, in that order; junction bases with no gene match: 9. The germline gives CDR1 LGHNA, CDR2 YSLEER. The CDR3 length is 17 residues.

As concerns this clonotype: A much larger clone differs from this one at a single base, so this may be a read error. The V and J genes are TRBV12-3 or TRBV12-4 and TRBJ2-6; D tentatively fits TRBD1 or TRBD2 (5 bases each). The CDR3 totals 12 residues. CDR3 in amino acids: CASSPGANVLSF. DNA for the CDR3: TGTGCCAGCAGTCCCGGGGCCAACGTCCTGAGTTTC.

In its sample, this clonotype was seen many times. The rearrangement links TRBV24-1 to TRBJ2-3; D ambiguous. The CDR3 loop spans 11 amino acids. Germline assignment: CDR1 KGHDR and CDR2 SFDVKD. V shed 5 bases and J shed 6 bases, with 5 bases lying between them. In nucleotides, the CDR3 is TGTGCCACCAGTGCTTTCGATACGCAGTATTTT. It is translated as CATSAFDTQYF.

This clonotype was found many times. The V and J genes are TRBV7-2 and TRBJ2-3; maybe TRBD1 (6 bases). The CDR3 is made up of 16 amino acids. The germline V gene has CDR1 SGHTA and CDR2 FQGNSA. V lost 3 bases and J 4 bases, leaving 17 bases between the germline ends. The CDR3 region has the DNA TGTGCCAGCAGCTTCTCTGGCCTGGGGGCTGCAGATACGCAGTATTTT. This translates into CASSFSGLGAADTQYF. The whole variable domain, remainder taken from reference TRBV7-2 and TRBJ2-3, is GAGVSQSPSNKVTEKGKDVELRCDPISGHTALYWYRQSLGQGLEFLIYFQGNSAPDKSGLPSDRFSAERTGGSVSTLTIQRTQQEDSAVYLCASSFSGLGAADTQYFGPGTRLTVL.

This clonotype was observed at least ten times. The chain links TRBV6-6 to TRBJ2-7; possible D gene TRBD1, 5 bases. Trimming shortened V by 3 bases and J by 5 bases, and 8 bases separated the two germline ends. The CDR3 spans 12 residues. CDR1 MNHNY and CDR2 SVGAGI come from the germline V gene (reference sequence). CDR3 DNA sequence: TGTGCCAGCAGTTATTCCAGGGACGAGCAGTACTTC. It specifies CASSYSRDEQYF.

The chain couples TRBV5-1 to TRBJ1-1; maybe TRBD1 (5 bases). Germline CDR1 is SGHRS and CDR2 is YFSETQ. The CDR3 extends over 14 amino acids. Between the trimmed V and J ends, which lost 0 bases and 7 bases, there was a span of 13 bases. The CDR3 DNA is TGCGCCAGCAGCTTGGATCCGGTCGGGGGTGAAGCTTTCTTT. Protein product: CASSLDPVGGEAFF.

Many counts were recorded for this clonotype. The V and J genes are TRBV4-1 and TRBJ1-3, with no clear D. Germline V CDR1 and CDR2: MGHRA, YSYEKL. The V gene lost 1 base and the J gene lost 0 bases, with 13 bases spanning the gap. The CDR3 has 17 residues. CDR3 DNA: TGCGCCAGCAGCCAAGTCAGCGGCCGCGGCTCTGGAAACACCATATATTTT. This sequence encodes CASSQVSGRGSGNTIYF.

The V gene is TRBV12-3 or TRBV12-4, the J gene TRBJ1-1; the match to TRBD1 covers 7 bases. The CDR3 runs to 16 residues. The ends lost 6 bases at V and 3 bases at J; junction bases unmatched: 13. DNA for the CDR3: TGTGCCAGCAGCGTGACCATGACAGGGACGTACACTGAAGCTTTCTTT. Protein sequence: CASSVTMTGTYTEAFF.

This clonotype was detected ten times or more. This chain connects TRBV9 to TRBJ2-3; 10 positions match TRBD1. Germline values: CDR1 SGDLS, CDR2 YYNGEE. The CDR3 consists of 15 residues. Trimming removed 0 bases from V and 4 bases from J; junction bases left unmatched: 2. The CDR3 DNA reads TGTGCCAGCAGCGTAGAAGGGACAGGGGCAGATACGCAGTATTTT. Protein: CASSVEGTGADTQYF.

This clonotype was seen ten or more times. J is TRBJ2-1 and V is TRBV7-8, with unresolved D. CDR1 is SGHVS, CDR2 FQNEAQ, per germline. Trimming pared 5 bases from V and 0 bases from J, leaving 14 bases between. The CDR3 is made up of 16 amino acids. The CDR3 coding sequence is TGTGCCAGCAGCCTAACCGGCGGCAACTCCTACAATGAGCAGTTCTTC. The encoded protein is CASSLTGGNSYNEQFF.

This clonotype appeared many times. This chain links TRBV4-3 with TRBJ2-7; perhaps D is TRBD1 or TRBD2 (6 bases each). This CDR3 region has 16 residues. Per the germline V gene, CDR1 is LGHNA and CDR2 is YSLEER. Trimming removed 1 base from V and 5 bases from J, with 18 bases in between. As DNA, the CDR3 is TGCGCCAGCAGCCAAGGTTTGTGGGGGGCTGGCGACGAGCAGTACTTC. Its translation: CASSQGLWGAGDEQYF.

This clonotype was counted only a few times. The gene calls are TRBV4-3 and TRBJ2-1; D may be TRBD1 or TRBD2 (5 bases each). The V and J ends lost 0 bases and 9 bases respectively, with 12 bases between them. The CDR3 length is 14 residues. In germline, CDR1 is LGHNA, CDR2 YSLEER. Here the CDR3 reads CASSQDGTDLEQFF. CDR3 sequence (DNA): TGCGCCAGCAGCCAAGACGGGACGGACCTTGAGCAGTTCTTC.

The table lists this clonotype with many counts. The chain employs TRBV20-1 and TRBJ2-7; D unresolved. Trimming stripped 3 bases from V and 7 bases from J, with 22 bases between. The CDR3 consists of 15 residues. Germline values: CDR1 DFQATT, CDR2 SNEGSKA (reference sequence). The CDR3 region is CSASGSSGRTIEQYF. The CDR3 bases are TGCAGTGCTAGTGGCTCAAGTGGACGGACGATAGAGCAGTACTTC.

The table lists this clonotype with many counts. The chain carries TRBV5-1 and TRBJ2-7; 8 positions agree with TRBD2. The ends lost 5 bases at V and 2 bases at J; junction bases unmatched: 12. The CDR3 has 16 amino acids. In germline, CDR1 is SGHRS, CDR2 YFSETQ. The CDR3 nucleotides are TGCGCCAGCAGTCAGAATCTAGCGGGCCCCCCCTACGAGCAGTACTTC. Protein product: CASSQNLAGPPYEQYF.

The CDR3, as DNA: TGTGCCAGCAGCTCGCGTCGAGGCCCCGGCACAGATACGCAGTATTTT. Protein sequence: CASSSRRGPGTDTQYF. The chain has TRBV7-8 and TRBJ2-3; D unresolved. Trimming took 4 bases from V and 1 from J, leaving 15 bases between them. This CDR3 region has 16 residues. CDR1 SGHVS and CDR2 FQNEAQ come from the germline V gene.

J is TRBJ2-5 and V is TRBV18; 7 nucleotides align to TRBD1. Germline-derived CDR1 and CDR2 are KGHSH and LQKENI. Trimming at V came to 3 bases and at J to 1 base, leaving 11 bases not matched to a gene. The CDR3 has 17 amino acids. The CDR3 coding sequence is TGTGCCAGCTCACCCATGAGGACAGGCCTCTCCCAAGAGACCCAGTACTTC. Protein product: CASSPMRTGLSQETQYF.

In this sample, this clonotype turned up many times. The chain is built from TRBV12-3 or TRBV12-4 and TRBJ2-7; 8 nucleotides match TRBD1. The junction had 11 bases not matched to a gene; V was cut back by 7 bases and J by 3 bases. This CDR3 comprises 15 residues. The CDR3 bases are TGTGCCAGCACCCCTTTGGGACAGGCGAACTACGAGCAGTACTTC. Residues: CASTPLGQANYEQYF.

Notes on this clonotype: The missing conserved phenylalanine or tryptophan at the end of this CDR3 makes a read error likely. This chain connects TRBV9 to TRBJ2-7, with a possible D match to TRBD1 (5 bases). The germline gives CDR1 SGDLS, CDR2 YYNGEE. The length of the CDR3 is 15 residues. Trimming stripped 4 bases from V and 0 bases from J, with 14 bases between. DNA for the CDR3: TGTGCCAGCAGCCCATTCAGGGCTACCTCCTACGAGCAGTACTTA. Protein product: CASSPFRATSYEQYL.

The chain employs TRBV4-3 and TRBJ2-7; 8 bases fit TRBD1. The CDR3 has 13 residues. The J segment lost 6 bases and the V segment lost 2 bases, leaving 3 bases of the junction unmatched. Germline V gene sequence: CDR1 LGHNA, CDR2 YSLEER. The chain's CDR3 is CASSQTGGTEQYF. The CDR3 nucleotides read TGCGCCAGCAGCCAAACAGGGGGAACCGAGCAGTACTTC.

The CDR3 bases are TGTGCCACCAGCAGAGATGAATTAAACTATAGCAATCAGCCCCAGCATTTT. This codes for CATSRDELNYSNQPQHF. This chain connects TRBV15 to TRBJ1-5, with D hard to call. The CDR3 consists of 17 residues. Germline CDR1 reads LNHNV; CDR2 reads YYDKDF (reference sequence). Trimming left V 0 bases short and J 0 bases short, with 12 bases between.

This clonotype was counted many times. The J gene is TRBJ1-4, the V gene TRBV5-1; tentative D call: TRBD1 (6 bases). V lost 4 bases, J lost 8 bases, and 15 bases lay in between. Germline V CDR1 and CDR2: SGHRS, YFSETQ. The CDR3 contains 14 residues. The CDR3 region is CASSPGQRGEKLFF. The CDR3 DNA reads TGCGCCAGCAGCCCGGGACAAAGAGGAGAAAAACTGTTTTTT.

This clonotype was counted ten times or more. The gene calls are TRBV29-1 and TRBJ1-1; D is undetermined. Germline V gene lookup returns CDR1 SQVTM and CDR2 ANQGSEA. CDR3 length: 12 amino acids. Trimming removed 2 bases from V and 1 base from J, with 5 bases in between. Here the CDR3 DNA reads TGCAGCGTTGAAACGGGGAACACTGAAGCTTTCTTT. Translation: CSVETGNTEAFF.

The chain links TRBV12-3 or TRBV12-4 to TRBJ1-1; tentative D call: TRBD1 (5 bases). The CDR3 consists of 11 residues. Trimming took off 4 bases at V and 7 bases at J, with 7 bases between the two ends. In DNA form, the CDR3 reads TGTGCCAGCAGTTACAGGCTTGAAGCTTTCTTT. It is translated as CASSYRLEAFF.

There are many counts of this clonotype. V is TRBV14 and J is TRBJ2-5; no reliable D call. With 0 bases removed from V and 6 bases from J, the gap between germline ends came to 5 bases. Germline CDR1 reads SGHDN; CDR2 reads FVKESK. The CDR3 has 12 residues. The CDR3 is CASSQEVQTQYF. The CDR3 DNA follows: TGTGCCAGCAGCCAAGAGGTACAGACCCAGTACTTC.

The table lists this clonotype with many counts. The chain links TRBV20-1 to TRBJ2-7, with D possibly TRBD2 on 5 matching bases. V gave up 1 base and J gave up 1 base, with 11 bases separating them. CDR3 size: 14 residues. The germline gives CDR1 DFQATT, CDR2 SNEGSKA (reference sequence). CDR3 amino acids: CSARVDIASYEQYF. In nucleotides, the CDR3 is TGCAGTGCTAGAGTCGACATAGCGTCCTACGAGCAGTACTTC.

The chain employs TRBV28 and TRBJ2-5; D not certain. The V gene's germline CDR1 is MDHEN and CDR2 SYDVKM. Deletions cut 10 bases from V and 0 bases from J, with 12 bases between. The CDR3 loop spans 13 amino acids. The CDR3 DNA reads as TGTGCCACTATGGTCGGTGACCAAGAGACCCAGTACTTC. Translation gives CATMVGDQETQYF. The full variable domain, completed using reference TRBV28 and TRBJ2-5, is DVKVTQSSRYLVKRTGEKVFLECVQDMDHENMFWYRQDPGLGLRLIYFSYDVKMKEKGDIPEGYSVSREKKERFSLILESASTNQTSMYLCATMVGDQETQYFGPGTRLLVL.